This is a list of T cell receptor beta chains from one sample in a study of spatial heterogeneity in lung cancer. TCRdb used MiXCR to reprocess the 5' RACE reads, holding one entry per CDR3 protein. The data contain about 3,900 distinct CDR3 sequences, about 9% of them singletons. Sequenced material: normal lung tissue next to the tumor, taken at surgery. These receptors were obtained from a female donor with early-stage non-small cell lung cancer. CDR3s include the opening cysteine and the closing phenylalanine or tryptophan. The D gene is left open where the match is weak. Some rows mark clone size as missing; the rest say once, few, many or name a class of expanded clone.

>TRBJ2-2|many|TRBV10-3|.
CAISGTENTGELFF
TGTGCCATCAGTGGGACGGAGAACACCGGGGAGCTGTTTTTT
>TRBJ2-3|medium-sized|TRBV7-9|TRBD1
CASSLGDRDTDTQYF
TGTGCCAGCAGCTTGGGGGACAGGGACACAGATACGCAGTATTTT
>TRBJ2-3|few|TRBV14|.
CASSHRISTDTQYF
TGTGCCAGCAGCCACCGGATTAGCACAGATACGCAGTATTTT
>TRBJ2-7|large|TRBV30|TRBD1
CAWSPRGQGAQYF
TGTGCCTGGAGCCCAAGGGGACAGGGGGCGCAGTACTTC
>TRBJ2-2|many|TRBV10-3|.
CAISVGGMTGELFF
TGTGCCATCAGTGTGGGGGGCATGACCGGGGAGCTGTTTTTT
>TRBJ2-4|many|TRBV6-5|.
CASSLAWTDKNIQYF
TGTGCCAGCAGTTTGGCATGGACAGACAAAAACATTCAGTACTTC
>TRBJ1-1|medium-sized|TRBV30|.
CAWSEKTEAFF
TGTGCCTGGAGTGAAAAAACTGAAGCTTTCTTT
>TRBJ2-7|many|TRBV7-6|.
CASSFASSVFIEQYF
TGTGCCAGCAGCTTTGCTTCTAGCGTGTTCATAGAGCAGTACTTC
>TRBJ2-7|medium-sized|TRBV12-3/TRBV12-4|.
CASSSFDGEQYF
TGTGCCAGCAGTTCTTTCGACGGCGAGCAGTACTTC
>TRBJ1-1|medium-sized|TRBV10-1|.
CASAGARNTEAFF
TGCGCCAGTGCAGGGGCTCGGAACACTGAAGCTTTCTTT
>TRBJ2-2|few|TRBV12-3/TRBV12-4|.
CASSFTGELFF
TGTGCCAGCAGTTTTACCGGGGAGCTGTTTTTT
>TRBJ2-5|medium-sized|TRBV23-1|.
CASSHKGPFEETQYF
TGCGCCAGCAGTCATAAGGGTCCCTTCGAAGAGACCCAGTACTTC
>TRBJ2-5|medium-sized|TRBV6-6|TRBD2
CASSTGLAGGQTQYF
TGTGCCAGCAGCACCGGACTAGCGGGAGGGCAGACCCAGTACTTC
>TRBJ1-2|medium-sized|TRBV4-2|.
CASQSPGTIYGYTF
TGTGCCAGCCAGTCCCCAGGGACCATATATGGCTACACCTTC
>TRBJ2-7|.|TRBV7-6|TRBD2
CASSLDASGAYEQYF
TGTGCCAGCAGCTTAGATGCTAGCGGAGCCTACGAGCAGTACTTC
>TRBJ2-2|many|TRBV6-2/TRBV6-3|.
CASTYDSPLYGELFF
TGTGCCAGCACCTACGACAGTCCCCTATACGGGGAGCTGTTTTTT
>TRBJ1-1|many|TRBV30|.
CAWRGRGGMNTEAFF
TGTGCCTGGAGAGGTCGGGGAGGTATGAACACTGAAGCTTTCTTT
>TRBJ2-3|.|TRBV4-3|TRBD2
CASSPLAENTDTQYF
TGCGCCAGCAGCCCCCTAGCGGAGAACACAGATACGCAGTATTTT
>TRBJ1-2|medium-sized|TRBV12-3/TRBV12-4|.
CASSLGGDGYTF
TGTGCCAGCAGTTTAGGGGGCGATGGCTACACCTTC
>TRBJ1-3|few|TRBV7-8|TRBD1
CASSEGTASGNTIYF
TGTGCCAGCAGCGAAGGGACAGCCTCTGGAAACACCATATATTTT
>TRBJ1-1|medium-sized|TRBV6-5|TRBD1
CASSRDRGTSRNTEAFF
TGTGCCAGCAGCCGCGACAGGGGCACCTCCCGAAACACTGAAGCTTTCTTT
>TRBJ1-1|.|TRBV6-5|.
CASCKQGSTEAFF
TGTGCCAGCTGTAAACAGGGAAGCACTGAAGCTTTCTTT
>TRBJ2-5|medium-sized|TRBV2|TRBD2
CASSSIAGGYQETQYF
TGTGCCAGCAGTTCCATAGCGGGGGGGTACCAAGAGACCCAGTACTTC
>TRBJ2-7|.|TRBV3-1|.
CASSQRGFEQYF
TGTGCCAGCAGCCAAAGGGGGTTCGAGCAGTACTTC
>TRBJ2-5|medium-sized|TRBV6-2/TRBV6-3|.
CASRGLNQETQYF
TGTGCCAGCCGCGGACTAAACCAAGAGACCCAGTACTTC
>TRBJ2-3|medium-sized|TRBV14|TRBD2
CASSPKAGGPRTDTQYF
TGTGCCAGCAGCCCCAAAGCGGGGGGGCCTAGGACAGATACGCAGTATTTT
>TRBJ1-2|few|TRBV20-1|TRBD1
CSAATGFSGYTF
TGCAGTGCTGCGACAGGGTTTTCAGGCTACACCTTC
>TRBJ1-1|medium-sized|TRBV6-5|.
CASRRGQPGAEAFF
TGTGCCAGCAGAAGAGGACAGCCCGGGGCGGAAGCTTTCTTT
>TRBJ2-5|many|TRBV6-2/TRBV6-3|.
CASSSPQGRETQYF
TGTGCCAGCAGTTCCCCTCAGGGACGGGAGACCCAGTACTTC
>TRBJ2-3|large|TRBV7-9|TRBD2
CASSFGTSGLGTDTQYF
TGTGCCAGCAGCTTCGGGACTAGCGGACTAGGGACAGATACGCAGTATTTT
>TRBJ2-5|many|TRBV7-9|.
CASSLVHQMRETQYF
TGTGCCAGCAGCTTAGTCCACCAAATGAGGGAGACCCAGTACTTC